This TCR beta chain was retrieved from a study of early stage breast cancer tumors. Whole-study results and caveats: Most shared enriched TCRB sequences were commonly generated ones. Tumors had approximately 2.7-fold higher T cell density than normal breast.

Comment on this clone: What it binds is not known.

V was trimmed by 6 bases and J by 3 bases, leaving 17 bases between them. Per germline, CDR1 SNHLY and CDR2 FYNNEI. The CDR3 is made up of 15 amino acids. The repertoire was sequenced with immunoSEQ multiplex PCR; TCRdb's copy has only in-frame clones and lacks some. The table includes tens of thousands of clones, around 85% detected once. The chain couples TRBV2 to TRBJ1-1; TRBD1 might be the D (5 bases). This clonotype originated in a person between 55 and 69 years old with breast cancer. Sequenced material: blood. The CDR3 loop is CASRPSGTQDTEAFF. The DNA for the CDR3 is TGTGCCAGCAGACCTTCCGGGACGCAGGACACTGAAGCTTTCTTT.